The source of this T cell receptor beta chain is a study of shared clonotypes between healthy human individuals. V lost 4 bases and J 5 bases, leaving 10 bases between the germline ends. This CDR3 is built from 13 residues. CDR1 is SGHDT and CDR2 is YYEEEE in the germline V gene. Clones were read by immunoSEQ multiplex PCR, and TCRdb kept only the in-frame ones, dropping some. The sample lists 1.6 million or so clones, approximately 98.5% seen once, with around 0.38% in the top ten. V gene TRBV5-6 combines with J gene TRBJ1-3; D gene ambiguous. The sequencing sample was made of naive CD4+ T cells sorted from blood. The subset is: CD45RA+ positively selected. The sequence was obtained from a man aged 30-40 years in good health. The CDR3 DNA sequence: TGTGCCAGCAGCATCCCTCCTCGAAACACCATATATTTT. Its protein product is CASSIPPRNTIYF.